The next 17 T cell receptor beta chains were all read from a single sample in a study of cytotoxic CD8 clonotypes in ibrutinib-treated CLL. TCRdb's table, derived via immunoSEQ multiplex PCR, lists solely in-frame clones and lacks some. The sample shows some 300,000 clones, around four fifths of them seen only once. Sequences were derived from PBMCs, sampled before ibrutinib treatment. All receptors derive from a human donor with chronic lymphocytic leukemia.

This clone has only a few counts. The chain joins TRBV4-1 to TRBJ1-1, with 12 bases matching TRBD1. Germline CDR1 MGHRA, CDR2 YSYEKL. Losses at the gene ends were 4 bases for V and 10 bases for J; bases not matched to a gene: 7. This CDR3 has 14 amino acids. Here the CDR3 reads CASSRPGQGAGAFF. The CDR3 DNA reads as TGCGCCAGCAGCCGTCCGGGACAGGGGGCCGGAGCTTTCTTT.

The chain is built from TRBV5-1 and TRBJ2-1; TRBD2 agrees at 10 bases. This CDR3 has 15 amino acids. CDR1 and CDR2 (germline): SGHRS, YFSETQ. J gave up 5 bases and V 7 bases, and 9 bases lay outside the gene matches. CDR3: CASRLTSGQNNEQFF. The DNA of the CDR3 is TGCGCCAGCCGTTTGACTAGCGGGCAGAACAATGAGCAGTTCTTC.

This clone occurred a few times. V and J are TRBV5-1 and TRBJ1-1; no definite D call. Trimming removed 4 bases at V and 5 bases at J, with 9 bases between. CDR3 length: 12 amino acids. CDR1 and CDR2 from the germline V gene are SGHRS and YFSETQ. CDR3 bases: TGCGCCAGCAGCGTCGGGTATACTGAAGCTTTCTTT. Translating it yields CASSVGYTEAFF.

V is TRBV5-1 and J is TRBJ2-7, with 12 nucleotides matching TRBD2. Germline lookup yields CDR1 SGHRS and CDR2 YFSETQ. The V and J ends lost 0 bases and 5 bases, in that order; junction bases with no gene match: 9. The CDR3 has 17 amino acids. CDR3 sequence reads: CASSLGLAGAWPHEQYF. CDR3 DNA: TGCGCCAGCAGCTTGGGACTAGCGGGAGCCTGGCCCCACGAGCAGTACTTC.

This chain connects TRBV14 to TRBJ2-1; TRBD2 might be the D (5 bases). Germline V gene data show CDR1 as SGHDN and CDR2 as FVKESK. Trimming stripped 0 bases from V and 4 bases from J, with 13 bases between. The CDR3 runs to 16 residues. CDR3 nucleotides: TGTGCCAGCAGCCAAGATGACTACCTAAAATACAATGAGCAGTTCTTC. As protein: CASSQDDYLKYNEQFF.

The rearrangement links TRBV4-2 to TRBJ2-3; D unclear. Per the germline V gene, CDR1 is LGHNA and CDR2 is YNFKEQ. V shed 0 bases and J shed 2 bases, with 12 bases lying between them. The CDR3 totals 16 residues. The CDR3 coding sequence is TGTGCCAGCAGCCAAGATGACACGATGGCCACAGATACGCAGTATTTT. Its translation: CASSQDDTMATDTQYF.

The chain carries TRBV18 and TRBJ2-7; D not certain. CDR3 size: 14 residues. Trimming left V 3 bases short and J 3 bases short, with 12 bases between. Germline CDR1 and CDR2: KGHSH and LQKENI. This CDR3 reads CASSPDGLNYEQYF. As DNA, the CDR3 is TGTGCCAGCTCACCGGATGGCCTTAACTACGAGCAGTACTTC.

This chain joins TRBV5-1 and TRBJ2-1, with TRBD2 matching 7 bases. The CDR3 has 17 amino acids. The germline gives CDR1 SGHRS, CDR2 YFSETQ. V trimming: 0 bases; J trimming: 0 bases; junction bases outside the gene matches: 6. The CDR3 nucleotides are TGCGCCAGCAGCTTGGGAGGTTTAGCGGGCTCCTACAATGAGCAGTTCTTC. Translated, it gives CASSLGGLAGSYNEQFF.

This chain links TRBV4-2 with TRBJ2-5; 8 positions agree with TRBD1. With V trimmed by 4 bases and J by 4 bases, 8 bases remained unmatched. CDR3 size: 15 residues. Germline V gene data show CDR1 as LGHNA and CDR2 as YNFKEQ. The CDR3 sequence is CASSRGTGLGETQYF. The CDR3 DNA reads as TGTGCCAGCAGCCGCGGGACAGGCTTGGGAGAGACCCAGTACTTC.

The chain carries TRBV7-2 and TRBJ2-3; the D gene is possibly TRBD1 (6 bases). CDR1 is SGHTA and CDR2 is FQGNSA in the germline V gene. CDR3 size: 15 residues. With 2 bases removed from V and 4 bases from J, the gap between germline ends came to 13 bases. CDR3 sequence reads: CASSLLAGAADTQYF. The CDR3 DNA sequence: TGTGCCAGCAGCTTATTGGCAGGGGCGGCAGATACGCAGTATTTT.

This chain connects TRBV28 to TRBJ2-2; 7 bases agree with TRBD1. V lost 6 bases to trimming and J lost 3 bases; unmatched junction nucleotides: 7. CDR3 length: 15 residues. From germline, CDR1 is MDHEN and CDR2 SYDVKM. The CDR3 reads CASSLYRGDTGELFF. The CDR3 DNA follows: TGTGCCAGCAGCCTTTACAGGGGTGACACCGGGGAGCTGTTTTTT.

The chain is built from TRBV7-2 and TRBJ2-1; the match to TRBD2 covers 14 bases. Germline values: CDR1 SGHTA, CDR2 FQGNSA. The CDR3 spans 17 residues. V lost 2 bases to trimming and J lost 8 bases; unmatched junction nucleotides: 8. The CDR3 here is CASSLPPGLAGVHEQFF. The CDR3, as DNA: TGTGCCAGCAGCTTACCCCCGGGACTAGCGGGAGTTCATGAGCAGTTCTTC.

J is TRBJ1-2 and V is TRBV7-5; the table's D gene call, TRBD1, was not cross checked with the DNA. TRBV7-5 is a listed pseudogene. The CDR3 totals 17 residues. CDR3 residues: CVRSLTRPTGRGSGYTF. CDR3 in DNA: TGTGTCAGAAGCTTAACGCGCCCCACAGGAAGGGGCTCCGGCTACACCTTC.

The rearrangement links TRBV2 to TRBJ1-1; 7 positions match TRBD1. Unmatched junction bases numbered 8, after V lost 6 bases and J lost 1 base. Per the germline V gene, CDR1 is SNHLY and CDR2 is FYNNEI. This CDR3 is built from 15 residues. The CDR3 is CASRGPDRQNTEAFF. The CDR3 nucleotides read TGTGCCAGCAGAGGACCGGACAGGCAGAACACTGAAGCTTTCTTT.

CDR3 sequence (DNA): TGCAGCGTTGAAGAGGAGGCAGTTACAAACTCTGGGGCCAACGTCCTGACTTTC. This codes for CSVEEEAVTNSGANVLTF. The gene calls are TRBV29-1 and TRBJ2-6, with a tentative D call TRBD2 (5 bases). V was pared by 0 bases and J by 0 bases, with 15 bases between. The CDR3 is 18 residues long. The germline gives CDR1 SQVTM, CDR2 ANQGSEA.

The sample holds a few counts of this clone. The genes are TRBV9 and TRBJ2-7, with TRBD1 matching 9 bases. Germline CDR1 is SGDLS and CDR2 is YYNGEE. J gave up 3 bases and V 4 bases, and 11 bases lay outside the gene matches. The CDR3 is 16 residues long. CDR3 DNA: TGTGCCAGCAGCCTTCAGCCCGGGACAGGGATCTACGAGCAGTACTTC. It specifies CASSLQPGTGIYEQYF.

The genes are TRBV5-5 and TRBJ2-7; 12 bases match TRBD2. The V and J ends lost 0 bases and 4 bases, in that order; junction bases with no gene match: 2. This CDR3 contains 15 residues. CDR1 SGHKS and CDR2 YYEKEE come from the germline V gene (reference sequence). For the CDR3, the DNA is TGTGCCAGCAGCTTGGTTGGGACTAGCGGGTACGAGCAGTACTTC. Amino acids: CASSLVGTSGYEQYF.